The 23 T cell receptor beta chains in this list originate from one sample, sequenced in a study of CD8+ T cells in alopecia areata. cDNA serving as the sequencing template came from extracted, reverse transcribed RNA. The repertoire was sequenced with immunoSEQ multiplex PCR; TCRdb's copy has only in-frame clones and lacks some. Among approximately 180,000 clones listed, around half were seen once. Indicated treatment: oral pan-JAK inhibitor, 5-10 mg twice daily. This material consisted of CD8+ T cells sorted from blood, taken at week 24, from a patient treated with tofacitinib. These receptors all stem from a human donor with alopecia areata.

V is TRBV4-3 and J is TRBJ2-1, with D unclear. The CDR3 spans 14 residues. Germline-derived CDR1 and CDR2 are LGHNA and YSLEER. V lost 8 bases, J lost 2 bases, and 13 bases lay in between. The DNA of the CDR3 is TGCGCCAGCTGGCTTGAGATCACCTACAATGAGCAGTTCTTC. It is translated as CASWLEITYNEQFF.

CDR3 amino acids: CSADGATEQFF. The CDR3 coding sequence is TGCAGCGCCGACGGAGCGACTGAGCAGTTCTTC. The genes are TRBV29-1 and TRBJ2-1; no clear D gene. V shed 7 bases and J shed 9 bases, with 13 bases lying between them. This CDR3 is 11 amino acids long. Germline V gene lookup returns CDR1 SQVTM and CDR2 ANQGSEA.

The genes are TRBV4-3 and TRBJ1-2, with no clear D. V was trimmed by 0 bases and J by 8 bases, leaving 16 bases between them. The CDR3 has 15 residues. Per germline, CDR1 LGHNA and CDR2 YSLEER. CDR3: CASSQDSAGRLGYTF. CDR3 in DNA: TGCGCCAGCAGCCAAGATTCGGCAGGCCGCCTAGGCTACACCTTC.

This clone was seen more than once but under ten times. The chain employs TRBV9 and TRBJ2-7; D is perhaps TRBD1 (6 bases). V was pared by 7 bases and J by 5 bases, with 19 bases between. Germline V lookup: CDR1 SGDLS, CDR2 YYNGEE. CDR3 length: 14 amino acids. The CDR3 is CASGLGSGVHEQYF. The CDR3 coding sequence is TGTGCCAGCGGGTTAGGGTCAGGGGTCCACGAGCAGTACTTC.

The rearrangement links TRBV13 to TRBJ1-2, with a weak D call TRBD1 (5 bases). Trimming removed 5 bases from V and 2 bases from J, with 12 bases in between. Germline V gives CDR1 PRHDT, CDR2 FYEKMQ (reference sequence). The CDR3 loop spans 14 amino acids. The CDR3: CASSIGGLNYGYTF. The CDR3 DNA reads as TGTGCCAGCAGCATCGGGGGACTGAACTATGGCTACACCTTC.

This clone has a handful of counts. The CDR3 reads CASSLRREETQYF. The CDR3 bases are TGTGCCAGCAGCTTACGGAGGGAAGAGACCCAGTACTTC. The V call is TRBV7-8, the J call TRBJ2-5; possible D gene TRBD2, 6 bases. Germline CDR1 and CDR2: SGHVS and FQNEAQ. The CDR3 has 13 residues. Trimming stripped 2 bases from V and 3 bases from J, with 7 bases between.

Only a few counts were recorded for this clone. V is TRBV29-1 and J is TRBJ2-7, with 9 bases lining up with TRBD2. Trimming at V came to 5 bases and at J to 2 bases, leaving 4 bases not matched to a gene. Germline lookup yields CDR1 SQVTM and CDR2 ANQGSEA. The length of the CDR3 is 13 residues. The CDR3 reads CSVTSGHTYEQYF. CDR3 DNA sequence: TGCAGCGTTACTAGCGGGCATACCTACGAGCAGTACTTC.

The chain links TRBV7-8 to TRBJ2-3; 11 bases map to TRBD2. Germline CDR1 is SGHVS and CDR2 is FQNEAQ. This CDR3 spans 17 amino acids. Germline trimming cut 1 base from V and 5 bases from J; bases unmatched to any gene: 8. The CDR3 sequence: CASSLVISGGAIDTQYF. The CDR3 region has the DNA TGTGCCAGCAGCTTAGTAATTAGCGGGGGGGCAATAGATACGCAGTATTTT. Looking up the rest from reference TRBV7-8 and TRBJ2-3 gives the full variable domain: GAGVSQSPRYKVAKRGQDVALRCDPISGHVSLFWYQQALGQGPEFLTYFQNEAQLDKSGLPSDRFFAERPEGSVSTLKIQRTQQEDSAVYLCASSLVISGGAIDTQYFGPGTRLTVL.

The chain joins TRBV4-1 to TRBJ2-3, with D unclear. CDR3 length: 14 amino acids. The germline gives CDR1 MGHRA, CDR2 YSYEKL. V lost 1 base and J 5 bases, leaving 10 bases between the germline ends. CDR3 amino acids: CASSQAPGIDTQYF. The CDR3 DNA follows: TGCGCCAGCAGCCAAGCCCCCGGAATAGATACGCAGTATTTT.

The V gene is TRBV11-2, the J gene TRBJ2-7; D is possibly TRBD2 (7 bases). Germline V gene lookup returns CDR1 SGHAT and CDR2 FQNNGV. The CDR3 length is 16 residues. V gave up 2 bases and J gave up 5 bases, with 19 bases separating them. CDR3 bases: TGTGCCAGCAGCTTACTCGGGGGGCGCGGGTTAGACGAGCAGTACTTC. Amino acids: CASSLLGGRGLDEQYF.

V usage is TRBV11-2 and J usage is TRBJ2-5; D may correspond to TRBD1 or TRBD2 (6 bases each). This CDR3 has 16 residues. Germline V lookup: CDR1 SGHAT, CDR2 FQNNGV. V was clipped by 5 bases and J by 7 bases, with 23 bases between them. As DNA, the CDR3 is TGTGCCAGCAGCCCCACCGGGGGCCTCGACCTCGGGACCCAGTACTTC. Translation gives CASSPTGGLDLGTQYF.

The V gene is TRBV25-1, the J gene TRBJ1-1; 8 bases align to TRBD1. V gave up 6 bases and J gave up 5 bases; unmatched junction bases: 11. Germline CDR1 MGHDK, CDR2 SYGVNS. The CDR3 length is 15 residues. The CDR3 DNA follows: TGTGCCAGCAGCACCTCAGGGGGCGTAGGGACTGAAGCTTTCTTT. Translated, it gives CASSTSGGVGTEAFF.

This clone was seen only a few times. The chain joins TRBV6-6 to TRBJ2-3; D not certain. CDR3 length: 13 amino acids. Trimming removed 5 bases at V and 4 bases at J, with 10 bases between. CDR1 and CDR2 from the germline V gene are MNHNY and SVGAGI (reference sequence). The CDR3, as DNA: TGTGCCAGCAGTCCTCGAGTCGCAGATACGCAGTATTTT. This codes for CASSPRVADTQYF.

CDR3 sequence: CASSEYNQIRNEQFF. CDR3 DNA: TGTGCCAGCAGTGAATACAATCAGATTAGGAATGAGCAGTTCTTC. This chain joins TRBV25-1 and TRBJ2-1; D is ambiguous. V dropped 0 bases and J dropped 7 bases, with 13 bases sitting between them. There are 15 residues in the CDR3. The germline V gene has CDR1 MGHDK and CDR2 SYGVNS.

This chain joins TRBV6-6 and TRBJ1-1; D is unresolved. CDR3 length equals 14 residues. Germline CDR1 reads MNHNY; CDR2 reads SVGAGI (reference sequence). Trimming removed 2 bases at V and 1 base at J, with 8 bases between. DNA for the CDR3: TGTGCCAGCAGTTACGGGGAGCGGAACACTGAAGCTTTCTTT. Encoded protein: CASSYGERNTEAFF.

This sequence joins TRBV27 and TRBJ1-4, with 7 bases that match TRBD1. Looked up from germline, CDR1 is MNHEY and CDR2 is SMNVEV (reference sequence). After removal of 6 bases from V and 8 bases from J, the junction contained 6 bases not matched to a gene. The CDR3 runs to 13 residues. The CDR3 is CASRPDRNEKLFF. The DNA for the CDR3 is TGTGCCAGCAGACCGGACAGGAACGAAAAACTGTTTTTT.

V and J are TRBV4-3 and TRBJ2-2; D is perhaps TRBD1 or TRBD2 (5 bases each). The CDR3 is 15 residues long. Germline V gene lookup returns CDR1 LGHNA and CDR2 YSLEER. With 0 bases removed from V and 5 bases from J, the gap between germline ends came to 10 bases. The CDR3 nucleotides read TGCGCCAGCAGCCAAGACGGGGCGGAGACCGGGGAGCTGTTTTTT. It translates to CASSQDGAETGELFF.

The chain recombines TRBV19 with TRBJ2-2; no clear D gene. CDR1 is LNHDA and CDR2 is SQIVND in the germline V gene (reference sequence). The CDR3 sequence is 14 residues long. Trimming stripped 9 bases from V and 3 bases from J, with 14 bases between. DNA of the CDR3: TGTGCCAGGGGCCTGGCGGACCACACCGGGGAGCTGTTTTTT. It encodes CARGLADHTGELFF.

V and J are TRBV30 and TRBJ2-7, with D perhaps TRBD2 (7 bases). Germline assignment: CDR1 GTSNPN and CDR2 SVGIG (reference sequence). V gave up 8 bases and J gave up 1 base, with 12 bases separating them. CDR3 length: 12 amino acids. The DNA of the CDR3 is TGTGCCGCGGGGGACACATCCTACGAGCAGTACTTC. It encodes CAAGDTSYEQYF.

J is TRBJ1-4 and V is TRBV4-3; D gene uncertain. This CDR3 has 17 amino acids. Germline CDR1 reads LGHNA; CDR2 reads YSLEER. Trimming pared 0 bases from V and 3 bases from J, leaving 14 bases between. CDR3 amino acids: CASSQDSPFQSNEKLFF. The CDR3 DNA is TGCGCCAGCAGCCAAGATTCCCCTTTTCAGTCTAATGAAAAACTGTTTTTT.

This chain connects TRBV9 to TRBJ2-1; 11 bases align to TRBD2. V shed 3 bases and J 6 bases; nucleotides not matched to a gene: 8. Germline loops: CDR1 SGDLS, CDR2 YYNGEE. This CDR3 has 16 residues. The CDR3: CASSGNSGGARNEQFF. The DNA of the CDR3 is TGTGCCAGCAGCGGAAATAGCGGGGGGGCACGCAATGAGCAGTTCTTC.

The chain couples TRBV10-2 to TRBJ1-1, with D possibly matching TRBD1 (6 bases). CDR1 and CDR2 from the germline V gene are WSHSY and SAAADI. The CDR3 covers 14 residues. Trimming cost V 6 bases and J 1 base, with 12 bases left between them. CDR3 protein: CASRSDSSNTEAFF. The CDR3 DNA sequence: TGCGCCAGCAGATCGGACAGCTCGAACACTGAAGCTTTCTTT.

The rearrangement joins TRBV11-2 to TRBJ2-2; D gene unclear. Germline loops: CDR1 SGHAT, CDR2 FQNNGV. V was shortened by 3 bases and J by 7 bases, with 3 bases between the two germline ends. CDR3 length equals 11 residues. DNA for the CDR3: TGTGCCAGCAGCTTCGGCGGGGAGCTGTTTTTT. Translation: CASSFGGELFF.